This T cell receptor (beta chain) was identified in a study of immune characterization of retroperitoneal liposarcoma. The germline CDR1 and CDR2 sequences are SGHTA and FQGNSA. There are 15 residues in the CDR3. From the PCR reads, TCRdb called clonotypes with MiXCR, one entry per CDR3 protein. The sample carries around 10,000 distinct CDR3 sequences, 27% recorded once. There are many counts of this clonotype. The rearrangement uses TRBV7-2 and TRBJ2-1; TRBD2 matches at 8 bases. The J call may be faulty, since TRBJ2-7 better matches the DNA end. Sequencing was done on a sample of tumor tissue. The origin of this receptor is a female donor with retroperitoneal liposarcoma. CDR3 nucleotide sequence: TGTGCCAGCAGCCTTCGGACTAGCCAGGGCAATGAGCAGTACTTC. Its protein product is CASSLRTSQGNEQYF.